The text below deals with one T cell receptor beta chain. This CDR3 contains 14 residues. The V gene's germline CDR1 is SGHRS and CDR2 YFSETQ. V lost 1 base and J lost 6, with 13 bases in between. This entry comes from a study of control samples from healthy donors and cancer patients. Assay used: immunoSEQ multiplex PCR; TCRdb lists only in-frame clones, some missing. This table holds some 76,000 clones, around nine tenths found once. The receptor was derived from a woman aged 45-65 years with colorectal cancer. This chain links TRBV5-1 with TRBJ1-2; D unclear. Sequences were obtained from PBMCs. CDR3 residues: CASSLSGTIDGYTF. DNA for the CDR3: TGCGCCAGCAGCTTGTCAGGTACCATAGATGGCTACACCTTC.